The 19 T cell receptor beta chains reported below all come from one sample, sequenced in a study of identical twins. TCRdb analysed the 5' RACE reads with MiXCR anew, one entry per CDR3 protein. The sample records roughly 720,000 distinct CDR3 sequences, roughly 18% being singletons. These records were also assigned to another study, of T cells expressing NK-cell markers.

The sequencing sample was made of PBMCs. The origin of the receptors is a woman under 30 in good health.

The rearrangement uses TRBV11-3 and TRBJ2-1; 10 nucleotides line up with TRBD2. The germline V gene has CDR1 SGHNT and CDR2 YENEEA. This CDR3 spans 16 amino acids. V was clipped by 5 bases and J by 1 base; unmatched bases: 5. This chain's CDR3 is CASSDPSGGSYNEQFF. The CDR3 DNA sequence: TGTGCCAGCAGCGACCCTAGCGGGGGTTCCTACAATGAGCAGTTCTTC.

This clonotype was detected a few times. The chain is built from TRBV27 and TRBJ2-1; the D gene is possibly TRBD2 (6 bases). This CDR3 is built from 15 residues. Germline CDR1 and CDR2: MNHEY and SMNVEV (reference sequence). The germline V and J ends were trimmed by 3 bases and 5 bases, with 14 bases remaining between them. The CDR3 sequence is CASSFPGSAHNEQFF. In DNA, the CDR3 is TGTGCCAGCAGTTTCCCCGGGAGTGCCCACAATGAGCAGTTCTTC.

J is TRBJ2-1 and V is TRBV7-3; D tentatively fits TRBD1 or TRBD2 (9 bases each). Germline V lookup: CDR1 SGHTA, CDR2 FQGTGA. This CDR3 spans 20 amino acids. V shed 5 bases and J shed 7 bases, with 33 bases lying between them. Here the CDR3 reads CASSQQGQGNRASGDNEQFF. DNA for the CDR3: TGTGCCAGCAGCCAGCAGGGACAGGGAAACAGGGCTAGCGGGGATAATGAGCAGTTCTTC.

Only a few counts were recorded for this clonotype. The chain links TRBV12-3 or TRBV12-4 to TRBJ2-1, with TRBD2 matching over 10 bases. The junction had 8 bases not matched to a gene; V was cut back by 3 bases and J by 9 bases. The CDR3 consists of 15 residues. The chain's CDR3 is CASSFASGGVGEQFF. The CDR3 nucleotides are TGTGCCAGCAGTTTTGCGAGCGGGGGGGTGGGTGAGCAGTTCTTC.

This chain uses TRBV27 with TRBJ1-5; TRBD1 is a possible D gene (6 bases). Trimming shortened V by 5 bases and J by 5 bases, and 19 bases separated the two germline ends. From germline, CDR1 is MNHEY and CDR2 SMNVEV (reference sequence). The CDR3 is 16 amino acids. This CDR3 is CASSPNPGAIDQPQHF. In DNA, the CDR3 is TGTGCCAGCAGTCCCAATCCGGGGGCGATTGATCAGCCCCAGCATTTT.

Only a few counts were recorded for this clonotype. The chain employs TRBV6-2 or TRBV6-3 and TRBJ1-1, with D possibly being TRBD1 (5 bases). This CDR3 contains 13 residues. The V end was cut by 7 bases, the J end by 4 bases, with 13 bases between. Germline V lookup: CDR1 MNHEY, CDR2 SVGEGT. The CDR3 coding sequence is TGTGCCAGCAATAAGGGGCTGGCCACTGAAGCTTTCTTT. This gives the protein CASNKGLATEAFF.

This clonotype was counted only a few times. V is TRBV29-1 and J is TRBJ2-3; possible D gene TRBD2, 5 bases. Germline V gene sequence: CDR1 SQVTM, CDR2 ANQGSEA. This CDR3 contains 11 residues. V was clipped by 6 bases and J by 4 bases, with 8 bases between them. CDR3 sequence (DNA): TGCAGCGTGACGGACTCAGATACGCAGTATTTT. Protein: CSVTDSDTQYF.

This clonotype was seen only a few times. V and J are TRBV20-1 and TRBJ2-7; 9 nucleotides match TRBD2. With 5 bases clipped from V and 6 bases from J, the junction kept 8 bases outside the gene matches. Germline CDR1 reads DFQATT; CDR2 reads SNEGSKA (reference sequence). There are 13 residues in the CDR3. In DNA form, the CDR3 reads TGCAGTGCTGTCTTAGCGGGAGTTTCCGAGCAGTACTTC. Its translation: CSAVLAGVSEQYF.

This clonotype was counted between two and nine times. One end of the junction varies from germline; a read error may be responsible. The chain has TRBV5-5 and TRBJ1-1, with 12 positions matching TRBD1. Germline-derived CDR1 and CDR2 are SGHKS and YYEKEE (reference sequence). The CDR3 length is 15 residues. Here the CDR3 reads CASSFRDRGLTEAFF. The CDR3 DNA reads TGTGCCAGTAGCTTCCGGGACAGGGGGCTCACTGAAGCTTTCTTT.

This clonotype was picked up one time. This rearrangement joins TRBV11-1 to TRBJ2-1, with 7 nucleotides matching TRBD1. V was pared by 1 base and J by 7 bases, with 4 bases of the junction left unmatched. Germline assignment: CDR1 SGHAT and CDR2 FQDESV (reference sequence). The CDR3 loop spans 14 amino acids. The CDR3 sequence is CASSLGQGKNEQFF. As DNA, the CDR3 is TGTGCCAGCAGCTTAGGACAGGGAAAAAATGAGCAGTTCTTC.

This chain links TRBV10-3 with TRBJ2-1, with TRBD2 matching over 11 bases. The CDR3 is 17 amino acids. V lost 3 bases and J lost 5; bases outside the gene matches: 9. From germline, CDR1 is ENHRY and CDR2 SYGVKD. CDR3 in amino acids: CAISEHSLAGENNEQFF. The DNA of the CDR3 is TGTGCCATCAGTGAACACTCACTAGCGGGGGAGAACAATGAGCAGTTCTTC.

This chain joins TRBV12-5 and TRBJ2-7, with 7 bases that match TRBD1. The germline V gene has CDR1 LGHNT and CDR2 FRNRAP. V was clipped by 9 bases and J by 0 bases; unmatched bases: 2. The CDR3 has 12 amino acids. DNA for the CDR3: TGTGCTAGGGGACAGAGCTCCTACGAGCAGTACTTC. Protein product: CARGQSSYEQYF.

V is TRBV3-1 and J is TRBJ2-3; D ambiguous. The CDR3 is 15 residues long. Trimming removed 4 bases at V and 0 bases at J, with 11 bases between. The germline gives CDR1 LGHDT, CDR2 YNNKEL (reference sequence). CDR3 coding DNA: TGTGCCAGCAGCCCTTTTGACGGAAGCACAGATACGCAGTATTTT. Amino acid sequence: CASSPFDGSTDTQYF.

The chain combines TRBV29-1 with TRBJ2-7; 7 nucleotides match TRBD1. The CDR3 extends over 16 amino acids. Germline-derived CDR1 and CDR2 are SQVTM and ANQGSEA. V trimming: 2 bases; J trimming: 0 bases; junction bases outside the gene matches: 10. The CDR3 loop is CSVEIQGTASSYEQYF. The CDR3 DNA is TGCAGCGTTGAAATTCAAGGGACAGCGAGCTCCTACGAGCAGTACTTC.

CDR3 residues: CASSLAPGYTYEQYF. The CDR3 DNA reads TGCGCCAGCAGCTTGGCGCCAGGGTACACCTACGAGCAGTACTTC. The V gene is TRBV5-1, the J gene TRBJ2-7; TRBD1 might be the D (5 bases). Trimming took 0 bases from V and 2 from J, leaving 12 bases between them. Germline CDR1 and CDR2: SGHRS and YFSETQ. The CDR3 contains 15 residues.

This clonotype was counted a few times. The rearrangement links TRBV11-2 to TRBJ2-6; weak D call: TRBD2 (6 bases). The CDR3 extends over 18 amino acids. Germline CDR1 reads SGHAT; CDR2 reads FQNNGV. The V gene lost 2 bases and the J gene lost 0 bases, with 14 bases spanning the gap. CDR3 in amino acids: CASSLSIGGVSGANVLTF. Written as DNA, the CDR3 is TGTGCCAGCAGCTTAAGCATTGGCGGGGTCTCTGGGGCCAACGTCCTGACTTTC.

The chain links TRBV5-4 to TRBJ1-1; D uncertain. In germline, CDR1 is SGHNT, CDR2 YYREEE (reference sequence). The length of the CDR3 is 16 residues. V shed 0 bases and J shed 0 bases, with 12 bases lying between them. CDR3 coding DNA: TGTGCCAGCAGCTTGGATACGAACCACATGAACACTGAAGCTTTCTTT. Translation gives CASSLDTNHMNTEAFF.

This clonotype showed up many times. The V call is TRBV12-3 or TRBV12-4, the J call TRBJ2-5; TRBD2 agrees at 8 bases. With V trimmed by 2 bases and J by 7 bases, 6 bases remained unmatched. This CDR3 comprises 14 residues. The CDR3, as DNA: TGTGCCAGCAGTTTACGTCCCCGGGAGGGGACCCAGTACTTC. Encoded protein: CASSLRPREGTQYF.

This chain connects TRBV7-9 to TRBJ2-7, with D perhaps TRBD1 or TRBD2 (5 bases each). V was trimmed by 5 bases and J by 0 bases, leaving 11 bases between them. The CDR3 is 14 residues long. Germline V gene lookup returns CDR1 SEHNR and CDR2 FQNEAQ (reference sequence). DNA of the CDR3: TGTGCCAGCAGCACAACTAGGGGCTCCTACGAGCAGTACTTC. It yields the protein CASSTTRGSYEQYF.